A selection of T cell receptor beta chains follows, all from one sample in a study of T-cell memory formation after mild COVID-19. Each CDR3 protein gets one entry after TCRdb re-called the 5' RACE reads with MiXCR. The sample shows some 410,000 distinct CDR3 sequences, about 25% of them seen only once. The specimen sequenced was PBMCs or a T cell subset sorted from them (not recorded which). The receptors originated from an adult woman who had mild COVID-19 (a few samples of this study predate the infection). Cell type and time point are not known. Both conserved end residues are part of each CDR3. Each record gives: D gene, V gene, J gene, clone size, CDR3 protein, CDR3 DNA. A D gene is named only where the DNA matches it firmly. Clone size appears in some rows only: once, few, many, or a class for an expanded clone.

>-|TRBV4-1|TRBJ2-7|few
CASSQGGQGGYEQYF
TGCGCCAGCAGCCAAGGGGGGCAGGGAGGTTACGAGCAGTACTTC
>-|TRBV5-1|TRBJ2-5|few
CASRLRETQYF
TGCGCCAGCAGATTGAGAGAGACCCAGTACTTC
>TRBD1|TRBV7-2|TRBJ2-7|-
CASSLPGQAAYEQYF
TGTGCCAGCAGCTTACCGGGACAGGCTGCCTACGAGCAGTACTTC
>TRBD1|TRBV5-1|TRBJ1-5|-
CASSLGPGGSSIQPQHF
TGCGCCAGCAGCTTGGGTCCAGGGGGGTCTTCTATTCAGCCCCAGCATTTT
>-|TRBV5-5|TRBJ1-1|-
CASSSKPNTEAFF
TGTGCCAGCAGCTCTAAACCAAACACTGAAGCTTTCTTT
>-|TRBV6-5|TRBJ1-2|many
CASSPTKNYGYTF
TGTGCCAGCAGTCCGACAAAAAACTATGGCTACACCTTC
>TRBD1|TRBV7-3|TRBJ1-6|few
CASSDKGQGISPLHF
TGTGCCAGCAGCGATAAGGGACAGGGGATTTCACCCCTCCACTTT
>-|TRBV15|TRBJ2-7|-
CATQPGDTAYEQYF
TGTGCCACCCAACCCGGGGACACCGCCTACGAGCAGTACTTC
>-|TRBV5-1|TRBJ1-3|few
CASSLDRANTIYF
TGCGCCAGCAGCTTGGACAGGGCCAACACCATATATTTT
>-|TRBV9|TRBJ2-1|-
CASSRLEGSYNEQFF
TGTGCCAGCAGCCGGCTCGAGGGTTCCTACAATGAGCAGTTCTTC
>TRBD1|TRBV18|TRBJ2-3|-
CASSPGIGQGGTYTQYF
TGTGCCAGCTCACCGGGTATTGGACAGGGCGGAACATATACGCAGTATTTT
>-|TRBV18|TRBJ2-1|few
CASSPRRIPPFF
TGTGCCAGCTCACCACGAAGAATTCCCCCGTTCTTC
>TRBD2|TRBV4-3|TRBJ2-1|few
CASSQDWTRSNEQFF
TGCGCCAGCAGCCAAGATTGGACTAGGTCAAATGAGCAGTTCTTC
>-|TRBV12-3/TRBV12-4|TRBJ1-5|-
CASSSRAGSWVNQPQHF
TGTGCCAGCAGTTCCCGCGCGGGCAGTTGGGTCAATCAGCCCCAGCATTTT